The 22 T cell receptor beta chains listed next were all sequenced from one sample in a study of T cells in Graves' hyperthyroidism and ophthalmopathy. RNA transcripts provided the source from which TCR beta CDR3 regions were amplified. HTBI primers were the set used in a first-round RT-PCR of the TCR CDR3. TCRdb independently ran MiXCR on the multiplex PCR reads; one entry per CDR3 protein. The repertoire has some 560,000 distinct CDR3 sequences, 14% of them found once; the top ten carry around 13%. The sequenced sample consisted of blood. The receptors come from a woman in her forties with Graves' hyperthyroidism.

This clonotype was counted at least ten times. The chain joins TRBV5-1 to TRBJ2-3; D ambiguous. Between the trimmed V and J ends, which lost 0 bases and 2 bases, there was a span of 7 bases. The CDR3 runs to 14 residues. Germline lookup yields CDR1 SGHRS and CDR2 YFSETQ. As DNA, the CDR3 is TGCGCCAGCAGCTTGGTCAGGTACACAGATACGCAGTATTTT. Its translation: CASSLVRYTDTQYF.

In its sample, this clonotype was seen many times. The V call is TRBV12-3 or TRBV12-4, the J call TRBJ1-5, with D unclear. The V and J ends lost 3 bases and 4 bases respectively, with 7 bases between them. The CDR3 consists of 13 residues. The CDR3 sequence is CASSFGSNQPQHF. The DNA for the CDR3 is TGTGCCAGCAGTTTCGGGTCTAATCAGCCCCAGCATTTT.

This clonotype was picked up many times. CDR3 DNA: TGTGCCAGCAGTGATACGACAGACAATCCCATGCGACCCTACGAGCAGTACTTC. Its translation is CASSDTTDNPMRPYEQYF. The chain couples TRBV6-1 to TRBJ2-7, with a possible D match to TRBD1 (5 bases). Germline CDR1 is MNHNS and CDR2 is SASEGT. V was shortened by 3 bases and J by 2 bases, with 23 bases between the two germline ends. There are 18 residues in the CDR3.

In DNA, the CDR3 is TGTGCCATCAGTGATAGGGCAGATGGCTACACCTTC. It specifies CAISDRADGYTF. The chain carries TRBV10-3 and TRBJ1-2; D is unresolved. V was shortened by 3 bases and J by 6 bases, with 8 bases between the two germline ends. Germline lookup yields CDR1 ENHRY and CDR2 SYGVKD. The CDR3 totals 12 residues.

The table lists this clonotype with many counts. This rearrangement joins TRBV2 to TRBJ1-3; TRBD1 matches 10 bases. This CDR3 spans 18 amino acids. Germline V gives CDR1 SNHLY, CDR2 FYNNEI. V gave up 6 bases and J gave up 0 bases; unmatched junction bases: 11. Here the CDR3 reads CASRSMTGGDNSGNTIYF. The DNA of the CDR3 is TGTGCCAGCAGATCAATGACAGGGGGCGATAACTCTGGAAACACCATATATTTT.

This clonotype showed up just a few times. The gene calls are TRBV6-1 and TRBJ2-2; D possibly corresponds to TRBD2 (6 bases). This CDR3 contains 13 residues. V was shortened by 11 bases and J by 6 bases, with 16 bases between the two germline ends. The germline gives CDR1 MNHNS, CDR2 SASEGT. CDR3 protein: CAQGGAVAGELFF. As DNA, the CDR3 is TGTGCCCAAGGAGGGGCGGTGGCCGGGGAGCTGTTTTTT.

The table lists this clonotype with many counts. The rearrangement links TRBV10-3 to TRBJ1-5; D ambiguous. CDR1 is ENHRY, CDR2 SYGVKD, per germline. The CDR3 has 13 residues. Trimming removed 7 bases from V and 5 bases from J, with 12 bases in between. The CDR3 region has the DNA TGTGCCATCAAAGAACGCACCGATCAGCCCCAGCATTTT. Translated: CAIKERTDQPQHF.

This clonotype showed up many times. The V call is TRBV5-1, the J call TRBJ1-1, with 8 bases identical to TRBD1. Germline values: CDR1 SGHRS, CDR2 YFSETQ. The length of the CDR3 is 13 residues. V trimming: 4 bases; J trimming: 3 bases; junction bases outside the gene matches: 2. CDR3 protein: CASSGQGYTEAFF. In nucleotides, the CDR3 is TGCGCCAGCAGCGGACAGGGTTACACTGAAGCTTTCTTT. Together with reference TRBV5-1 and TRBJ1-1, the CDR3 gives the full variable domain: KAGVTQTPRYLIKTRGQQVTLSCSPISGHRSVSWYQQTPGQGLQFLFEYFSETQRNKGNFPGRFSGRQFSNSRSEMNVSTLELGDSALYLCASSGQGYTEAFFGQGTRLTVV.

CDR3 in amino acids: CSARTNSYQAFF. For the CDR3, the DNA is TGCAGTGCTAGGACTAACTCGTACCAAGCTTTCTTT. This rearrangement joins TRBV20-1 to TRBJ1-1; D call uncertain. The ends were cut back, 3 bases at V and 9 bases at J, with 14 bases in the middle. Germline-derived CDR1 and CDR2 are DFQATT and SNEGSKA (reference sequence). There are 12 residues in the CDR3.

This chain joins TRBV4-1 and TRBJ2-1, with no clear D. V lost 7 bases and J lost 0, with 7 bases in between. The CDR3 contains 13 residues. Germline lookup yields CDR1 MGHRA and CDR2 YSYEKL. CDR3 residues: CASKPASYNEQFF. The CDR3 nucleotides are TGCGCCAGCAAGCCGGCCTCCTACAATGAGCAGTTCTTC.

The rearrangement joins TRBV12-3 or TRBV12-4 to TRBJ2-7, with 14 bases lining up with TRBD2. After removal of 8 bases from V and 2 bases from J, the junction contained 2 bases not matched to a gene. The CDR3 loop spans 14 amino acids. DNA for the CDR3: TGTGCCAGCGGGACTAGCGGGAGTGCCTACGAGCAGTACTTC. This codes for CASGTSGSAYEQYF.

This clonotype was seen at least ten times. V gene TRBV24-1 combines with J gene TRBJ2-2; no definite D call. This CDR3 contains 15 residues. Germline CDR1 KGHDR, CDR2 SFDVKD. The V gene lost 4 bases and the J gene lost 1 base, with 9 bases spanning the gap. The CDR3 DNA follows: TGTGCCACCAGTGACGTGACAATGAACACCGGGGAGCTGTTTTTT. It yields the protein CATSDVTMNTGELFF.

This clonotype has a count of ten or more. J is TRBJ2-1 and V is TRBV28; 13 bases map to TRBD2. The V segment lost 4 bases and the J segment 7 bases; nucleotides outside the gene matches: 7. Looked up from germline, CDR1 is MDHEN and CDR2 is SYDVKM. This CDR3 spans 16 amino acids. CDR3 DNA sequence: TGTGCCAGCAGTTCCCCTTGGACTAGCGGGAGTAATGAGCAGTTCTTC. Protein product: CASSSPWTSGSNEQFF.

This clonotype was seen repeatedly, ten times or more. This chain connects TRBV4-1 to TRBJ2-1, with 7 bases fitting TRBD1. V was pared by 0 bases and J by 6 bases, with 14 bases of the junction left unmatched. CDR3 length: 18 amino acids. The germline V gene encodes CDR1 MGHRA and CDR2 YSYEKL. CDR3 amino acids: CASSQDKGARLLGNEQFF. CDR3 nucleotides: TGCGCCAGCAGCCAAGATAAGGGGGCCAGACTCTTGGGCAATGAGCAGTTCTTC.

This clonotype was detected only a few times. V gene TRBV3-1 combines with J gene TRBJ2-7; D might be TRBD1 or TRBD2, each matching 5 bases. Germline V lookup: CDR1 LGHDT, CDR2 YNNKEL (reference sequence). V was pared by 5 bases and J by 2 bases, with 13 bases between. This CDR3 region has 14 residues. CDR3 amino acids: CASSSIWGTYEQYF. CDR3 sequence (DNA): TGTGCCAGCAGCTCGATTTGGGGGACCTACGAGCAGTACTTC.

This clonotype has more than one count but fewer than ten. The chain couples TRBV6-2 or TRBV6-3 to TRBJ2-1; 12 positions agree with TRBD2. Germline V gene sequence: CDR1 MNHEY, CDR2 SVGEGT. V shed 8 bases, J shed 4 bases, and the junction held 6 bases outside the gene matches. The CDR3 extends over 15 amino acids. The chain's CDR3 is CASAASGRDYNEQFF. The CDR3 nucleotides are TGTGCCAGCGCAGCTAGCGGGAGGGATTACAATGAGCAGTTCTTC.

J is TRBJ2-5 and V is TRBV5-1; the D gene is possibly TRBD1 (7 bases). The germline V and J ends were trimmed by 6 bases and 3 bases, with 21 bases remaining between them. Germline values: CDR1 SGHRS, CDR2 YFSETQ. The CDR3 is 16 amino acids. CDR3 DNA: TGCGCCAGCACGAGGACCAGTCGCGGGACAGAAGAGACCCAGTACTTC. Its protein product is CASTRTSRGTEETQYF.

This clonotype was seen repeatedly, ten times or more. This chain uses TRBV7-2 with TRBJ2-1; 8 bases are shared with TRBD2. The CDR3 totals 16 residues. Germline CDR1 is SGHTA and CDR2 is FQGNSA. J gave up 7 bases and V 1 base, and 9 bases lay outside the gene matches. The CDR3 protein is CASSLVVGLASNEQFF. The CDR3 DNA reads as TGTGCCAGCAGCTTAGTCGTCGGACTAGCCTCTAATGAGCAGTTCTTC.

The J gene is TRBJ2-2, the V gene TRBV19; tentatively, D is TRBD2 (5 bases). Germline assignment: CDR1 LNHDA and CDR2 SQIVND (reference sequence). CDR3 length equals 14 residues. V shed 4 bases and J shed 5 bases, with 11 bases lying between them. The CDR3 sequence: CASSSSWRTGELFF. In DNA form, the CDR3 reads TGTGCCAGTAGTAGTAGCTGGAGGACCGGGGAGCTGTTTTTT.

This clonotype was detected ten times or more. The chain carries TRBV28 and TRBJ2-1; 7 bases line up with TRBD1. With V trimmed by 6 bases and J by 4 bases, 6 bases remained unmatched. The CDR3 is 14 residues long. CDR1 MDHEN and CDR2 SYDVKM come from the germline V gene. The CDR3, as DNA: TGTGCCAGCAGCCCTTCGACAGGGTACAATGAGCAGTTCTTC. Translation gives CASSPSTGYNEQFF.

This clonotype has more than one count but fewer than ten. The chain employs TRBV6-1 and TRBJ2-1; 8 bases are a match to TRBD1. The V gene end was trimmed by 10 bases and the J gene end by 5 bases; junction bases not matched to a gene: 22. The CDR3 is 18 amino acids. Germline V lookup: CDR1 MNHNS, CDR2 SASEGT. The CDR3 DNA reads as TGTGCCACCGGCTCCCGCTATAGACCCCAGGGGGCGAACAATGAGCAGTTCTTC. Its protein is CATGSRYRPQGANNEQFF.

This clonotype was seen many times. The chain joins TRBV24-1 to TRBJ1-2; D remains ambiguous. CDR3 length: 14 amino acids. Germline V gene data show CDR1 as KGHDR and CDR2 as SFDVKD. Trimming took 3 bases from V and 4 from J, leaving 11 bases between them. The CDR3 nucleotides are TGTGCCACCAGTGATACGAGGCAGAGCTATGGCTACACCTTC. Amino acid sequence: CATSDTRQSYGYTF.